This TCR beta chain stems from a study of shared clonotypes between healthy human individuals. Study summary: For every donor, three CD4 naive, three CD4 memory, two CD8 naive and one CD8 memory plates were used. Study conclusions and caveats: Naive subsets, compared against memory subsets, generally had larger estimated richness values.

The donor cohort consisted entirely of Caucasian adults residing in Nashville, Tennessee. A remark on this clone: Its antigen is undetermined.

TCRdb keeps only in-frame clones here, not all; method: immunoSEQ multiplex PCR. The data show roughly 2.5 million clones, with around nine tenths seen just once and 0.13% to 0.15% held by the top ten. The sequenced sample consisted of naive CD4+ T cells sorted from blood. The subset: CD45RA+ positively selected. The source is a young man in good health.

CDR3 coding DNA: TGTGCCAGCAGAACAGGGGGAGGAAGCAATCAGCCCCAGCATTTT. Translation: CASRTGGGSNQPQHF. The V and J genes are TRBV7-2 and TRBJ1-5, with TRBD1 matching over 8 bases. V lost 6 bases, J lost 1 base, and 5 bases stayed unmatched. CDR1 and CDR2 from the germline V gene are SGHTA and FQGNSA. This CDR3 region has 15 residues.